This T cell receptor delta chain originates from a study of γδ T cells in repeated Plasmodium falciparum infection. About the study: Malian children with intense seasonal malaria exposure were compared with matched Australian children. Samples were taken at baseline, before some infections, and 21 days after each.

CDR3 length equals 21 residues. With V trimmed by 2 bases and J by 2 bases, 17 bases remained unmatched. Germline CDR1 is GEAIGNYY and CDR2 is EKD. TCRdb redid the clone calls on the multiplex PCR reads with CATT. The sample comprises 90,000 or so delta-chain clones, approximately 1% of which are singletons, and 9.6% rests with the top ten. This clone occurred many times. What it binds is not known. The translation of this DNA and the TCRdb protein of a much larger clone differ at residue 5, probably owing to a read error; the protein shown here is translated from the DNA. General observations from the study: In Vdelta2-negative, largely Vdelta1+, gammadelta repertoires, repeated controlled infections appeared to drive clonal selection waves. Malian children's Vdelta2-negative repertoires appeared more expanded and less diverse than Australians'.

Bulk repertoires came from Vgamma9/Vdelta2+ or Vdelta2-negative gammadelta T cells flow-sorted from PBMC. Sample: gamma-delta T cells from blood. The TCR sequence derives from a pool of human donors (malaria-infected and uninfected, not separated). This sequence joins TRDV2 and TRDJ3, with TRDD3 matching over 7 bases. The J gene, absent from TCRdb, was called here by matching the DNA to germline. The CDR3 loop is CACDRRSWGFLKTWDTRQMFF. The CDR3 nucleotides read TGTGCCTGTGACAGGAGGAGCTGGGGGTTCCTTAAGACCTGGGACACCCGACAGATGTTTTTC.